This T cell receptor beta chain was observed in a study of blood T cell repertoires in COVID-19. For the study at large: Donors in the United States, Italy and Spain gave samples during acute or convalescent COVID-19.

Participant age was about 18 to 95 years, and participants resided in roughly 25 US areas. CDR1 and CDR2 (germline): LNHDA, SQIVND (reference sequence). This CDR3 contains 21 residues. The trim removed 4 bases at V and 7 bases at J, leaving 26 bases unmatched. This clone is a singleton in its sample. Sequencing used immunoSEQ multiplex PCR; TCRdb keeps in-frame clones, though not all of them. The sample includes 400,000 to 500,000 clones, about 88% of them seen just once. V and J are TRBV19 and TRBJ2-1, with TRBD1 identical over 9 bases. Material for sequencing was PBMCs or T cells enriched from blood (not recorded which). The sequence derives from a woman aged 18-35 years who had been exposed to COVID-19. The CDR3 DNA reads TGTGCCAGTAGTACCCGGGGGACAGGGTACTTACAGCGGCCCCGAGGGAATGAGCAGTTCTTC. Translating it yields CASSTRGTGYLQRPRGNEQFF.